This T cell receptor beta chain was found in a study of OX40 agonist ivuxolimab in advanced cancers. Germline V gene lookup returns CDR1 SGHNT and CDR2 YYREEE (reference sequence). The CDR3 consists of 16 residues. Trimming cost V 1 base and J 0 bases; bases outside gene matches: 3. Sequencing was performed with immunoSEQ multiplex PCR; in TCRdb, only in-frame clones are kept and a portion is missing. This sample has about 76,000 clones; roughly 86% occur once, and the top ten carry roughly 2.5%. The chain carries TRBV5-4 and TRBJ2-2, with 7 bases matching TRBD1. This TCR was sampled from an adult with an advanced solid tumor such as melanoma, head and neck, liver or kidney cancer. Sequencing used CD4+ or CD8+ T cells sorted from blood, obtained in a trial of the OX40 agonist ivuxolimab. The CDR3 protein is CASSLLTGSNTGELFF. CDR3 DNA sequence: TGTGCCAGCAGCTTGCTGACAGGGTCGAACACCGGGGAGCTGTTTTTT.